This paragraph reports one T cell receptor beta chain. Germline CDR1 reads MNHEY; CDR2 reads SVGAGI. This CDR3 has 12 residues. V gave up 3 bases and J gave up 7 bases, with 9 bases separating them. Sequencing was performed with immunoSEQ multiplex PCR; in TCRdb, only in-frame clones are kept and a portion is missing. Of 70,000 to 95,000 clones listed, roughly 80% are singletons. These data originate in a study of blood T cell repertoires in COVID-19. Sequenced sample: peripheral blood. The TCR sequence derives from a woman aged 40 to 50 with active or convalescent COVID-19. This chain connects TRBV6-5 to TRBJ1-1, with D maybe TRBD1 (5 bases). The CDR3 protein is CASSYRGGEAFF. The CDR3 bases are TGTGCCAGCAGTTATCGGGGGGGTGAAGCTTTCTTT.